This passage covers 9 T cell receptor beta chains from one sample sequenced in a study of Ad26.COV2.S vaccination and SARS-CoV-2 variants. Assay: immunoSEQ multiplex PCR; the TCRdb copy retains only in-frame clones and omits some. The sample lists hundreds of thousands of clones, about 89% occurring once. Regarding treatment: around 19 received Ad26.COV2.S at low or high dose, single or two shots; about 5 received placebo; per-sample allocation not given. The investigators took samples on day 63 after the first vaccine or placebo injection. Source: peripheral blood, taken in a trial of Ad26.COV2.S vaccine versus placebo. These receptors were obtained from a person between 18 and 60 years old who received the Ad26.COV2.S COVID-19 vaccine or a placebo.

The rearrangement joins TRBV2 to TRBJ1-6, with D perhaps matching TRBD1 (5 bases). The CDR3 covers 12 residues. Trimming took off 3 bases at V and 8 bases at J, with 5 bases between the two ends. Germline V lookup: CDR1 SNHLY, CDR2 FYNNEI. In nucleotides, the CDR3 is TGTGCCAGCAGTGACAGGGATTCACCCCTCCACTTT. Encoded protein: CASSDRDSPLHF.

V gene TRBV7-2 combines with J gene TRBJ2-6; D tentatively fits TRBD1 or TRBD2 (5 bases each). Per the germline V gene, CDR1 is SGHTA and CDR2 is FQGNSA. CDR3 size: 17 residues. Trimming pared 3 bases from V and 0 bases from J, leaving 12 bases between. The CDR3 is CASSFYLGASGANVLTF. In nucleotides, the CDR3 is TGTGCCAGCAGCTTTTATCTCGGGGCCTCTGGGGCCAACGTCCTGACTTTC.

The CDR3 DNA reads TGTGCCAGCAGCTTAGTGGGCGATTCACCCCTCCACTTT. It is translated as CASSLVGDSPLHF. The rearrangement uses TRBV7-2 and TRBJ1-6; no clear D gene. CDR3 length: 13 residues. From germline, CDR1 is SGHTA and CDR2 FQGNSA. V shed 1 base and J shed 8 bases, with 6 bases lying between them.

This chain uses TRBV5-6 with TRBJ1-2, with D unclear. The CDR3 sequence is 14 residues long. V lost 4 bases and J lost 4, with 14 bases in between. Germline V gives CDR1 SGHDT, CDR2 YYEEEE. CDR3 sequence reads: CASSPEGGIYGYTF. The CDR3, as DNA: TGTGCCAGCAGCCCCGAGGGAGGGATCTATGGCTACACCTTC.

This rearrangement joins TRBV27 to TRBJ2-3, with 8 bases identical to TRBD1. V shed 5 bases, J shed 2 bases, and the junction held 6 bases outside the gene matches. This CDR3 region has 15 residues. In germline, CDR1 is MNHEY, CDR2 SMNVEV (reference sequence). CDR3 sequence: CASSIWTGNTDTQYF. CDR3 nucleotide sequence: TGTGCCAGCAGTATCTGGACAGGGAACACAGATACGCAGTATTTT.

With regard to this clone: One end of the junction does not line up with germline, which may come from a read error. The gene calls are TRBV6-6 and TRBJ2-1; 8 bases are shared with TRBD1. The CDR3 is made up of 11 amino acids. Per germline, CDR1 MNHNY and CDR2 SVGAGI (reference sequence). The CDR3, as DNA: TGTGCCAGCAGTACAGGGGGTCGGCTGCTCTTC. Its protein product is CASSTGGRLLF.

The J gene is TRBJ2-3, the V gene TRBV24-1, with 10 bases that match TRBD1. The germline V gene has CDR1 KGHDR and CDR2 SFDVKD. The CDR3 totals 17 residues. Trimming at V came to 1 base and at J to 3 bases, leaving 6 bases not matched to a gene. The CDR3 loop reads CATSDFRTGGGTDTQYF. DNA of the CDR3: TGTGCCACCAGTGATTTCCGGACAGGGGGAGGAACAGATACGCAGTATTTT.

V is TRBV10-3 and J is TRBJ1-6; unclear D gene. Trimming shortened V by 2 bases and J by 4 bases, and 6 bases separated the two germline ends. Germline CDR1 is ENHRY and CDR2 is SYGVKD. This CDR3 region has 14 residues. The DNA of the CDR3 is TGTGCCATCAGTGAGGAGGGATATAATTCACCCCTCCACTTT. Protein sequence: CAISEEGYNSPLHF.

This chain joins TRBV5-1 and TRBJ2-3; 7 bases map to TRBD1. From germline, CDR1 is SGHRS and CDR2 YFSETQ. With 2 bases clipped from V and 6 bases from J, the junction kept 15 bases outside the gene matches. The CDR3 covers 17 residues. For the CDR3, the DNA is TGCGCCAGCAGCTTTCGAGGAACCGGGACAGCCACCGATACGCAGTATTTT. This encodes CASSFRGTGTATDTQYF.